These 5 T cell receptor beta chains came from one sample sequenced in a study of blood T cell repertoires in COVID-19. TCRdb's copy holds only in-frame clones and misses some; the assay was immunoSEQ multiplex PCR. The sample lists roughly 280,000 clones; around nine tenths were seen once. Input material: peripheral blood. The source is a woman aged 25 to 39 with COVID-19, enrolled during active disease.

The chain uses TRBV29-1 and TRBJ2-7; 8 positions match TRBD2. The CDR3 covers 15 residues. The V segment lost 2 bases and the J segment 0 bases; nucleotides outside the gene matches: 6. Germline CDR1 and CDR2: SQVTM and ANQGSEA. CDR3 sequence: CSVETSGDTSYEQYF. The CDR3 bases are TGCAGCGTTGAAACTAGCGGCGATACCTCCTACGAGCAGTACTTC.

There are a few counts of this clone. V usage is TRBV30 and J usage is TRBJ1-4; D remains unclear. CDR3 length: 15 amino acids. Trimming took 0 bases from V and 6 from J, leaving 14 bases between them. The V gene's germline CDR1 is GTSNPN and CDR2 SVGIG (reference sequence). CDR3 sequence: CAWSVRFTTDEKLFF. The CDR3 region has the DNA TGTGCCTGGAGTGTACGGTTTACTACTGATGAAAAACTGTTTTTT.

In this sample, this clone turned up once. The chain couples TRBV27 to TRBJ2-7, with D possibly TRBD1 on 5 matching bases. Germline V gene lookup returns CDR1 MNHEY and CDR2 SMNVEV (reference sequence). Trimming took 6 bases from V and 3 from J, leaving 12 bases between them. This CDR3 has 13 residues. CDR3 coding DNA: TGTGCCAGCAGCCCTCAGGGCTACTACGAGCAGTACTTC. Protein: CASSPQGYYEQYF.

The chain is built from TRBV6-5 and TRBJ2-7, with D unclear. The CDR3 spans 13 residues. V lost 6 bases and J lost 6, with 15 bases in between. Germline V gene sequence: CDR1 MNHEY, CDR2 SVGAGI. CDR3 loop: CASRHGERGEQYF. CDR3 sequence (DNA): TGTGCCAGCAGGCACGGAGAGAGAGGCGAGCAGTACTTC.

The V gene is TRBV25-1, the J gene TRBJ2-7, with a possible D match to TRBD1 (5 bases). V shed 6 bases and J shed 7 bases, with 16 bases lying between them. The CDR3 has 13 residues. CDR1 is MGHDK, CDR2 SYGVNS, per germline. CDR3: CASRGQGKGEQYF. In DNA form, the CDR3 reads TGTGCCAGCAGGGGTCAGGGCAAGGGAGAGCAGTACTTC.